This T cell receptor beta chain derives from a study of cytomegalovirus exposure and HLA in healthy donors. Study details: Assignment to the Caucasian-associated ancestry cluster applied to roughly 80% of the approximately 400 genotyped donors.

Vbeta (60) and Jbeta (13) primers were used in the PCR. Sequencing was performed with immunoSEQ multiplex PCR; in TCRdb, only in-frame clones are kept and a portion is missing. The table records approximately 150,000 clones, around 78% of them present only once. Overall study findings and caveats: Upon later analysis, HLA-associated TCR beta chains proved more clonally expanded than other, equally common chains.

In germline, CDR1 is MDHEN, CDR2 SYDVKM. The CDR3 has 14 amino acids. J was trimmed by 5 bases and V by 7 bases; bases with no gene match: 9. This clone was detected only a few times. Its antigen is undetermined. This clonotype was obtained from a woman between 40 and 55 years old in good health and CMV-seronegative. The chain has TRBV28 and TRBJ1-1, with 8 nucleotides matching TRBD1. The sequenced sample was PBMCs. CDR3 sequence reads: CASTSGQGRTEAFF. The DNA for the CDR3 is TGTGCCAGCACCTCCGGACAGGGTCGGACTGAAGCTTTCTTT.